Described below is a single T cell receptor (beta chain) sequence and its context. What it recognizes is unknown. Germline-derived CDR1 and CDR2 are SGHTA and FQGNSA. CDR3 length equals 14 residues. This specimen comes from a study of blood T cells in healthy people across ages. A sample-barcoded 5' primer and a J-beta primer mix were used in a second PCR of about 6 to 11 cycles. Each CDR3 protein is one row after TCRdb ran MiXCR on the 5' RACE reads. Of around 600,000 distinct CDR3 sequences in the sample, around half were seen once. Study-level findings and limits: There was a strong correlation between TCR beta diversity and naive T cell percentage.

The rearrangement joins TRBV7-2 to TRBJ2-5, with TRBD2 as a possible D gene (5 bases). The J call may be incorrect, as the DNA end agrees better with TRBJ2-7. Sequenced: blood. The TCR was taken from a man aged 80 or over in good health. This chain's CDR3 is CASSFSLESYEQYF. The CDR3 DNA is TGTGCCAGCAGCTTCTCACTAGAATCCTACGAGCAGTACTTC.